This TCR beta chain was sequenced in a study of identical twins. One entry per CDR3 protein results from TCRdb running MiXCR on the 5' RACE reads. The sample has roughly 570,000 distinct CDR3 sequences; more than 9% are singletons. In this sample, this clonotype turned up many times. Deletions cut 4 bases from V and 14 bases from J, with 15 bases between. The CDR3 is made up of 12 amino acids. Germline assignment: CDR1 SGHVS and CDR2 FQNEAQ. The same sample was also studied in work on yellow fever vaccine responses in identical twins.

This sequence was found in a woman aged 18-35 years in good health. Source material: PBMCs. The rearrangement joins TRBV7-8 to TRBJ2-1, with D perhaps matching TRBD2 (6 bases). The DNA for the CDR3 is TGTGCCAGCAGCTCCCCGGGACTCAGAGAGTTCTTC. This encodes CASSSPGLREFF.